This T cell receptor beta chain was recovered during a study of blood T cell repertoires in COVID-19 (TCRdb year 2020). Context from the whole study: Collaborator samples came from the United States, Italy and Spain and covered acute and convalescent phases of COVID-19. The prospective study material was composed of cDNA or gDNA derived from T cells, B-cell-depleted T cells, or PBMCs. HLA class I and class II types, where available, came from metadata supplied by the sample provider rather than from assay-based typing. The samples were drawn from two sources: the first 160 participants of the ongoing ImmuneRACE study, and 1,200 or so subjects contributed by 6 global collaborators. A freely available public database, intended as a resource for researchers studying the immune response to SARS-CoV-2, is where the repertoires were released. Nearly every sample came with metadata listing a de-identified subject ID, COVID-19 status, age in years and sex. The dataset comprised deeply sampled blood TCRbeta repertoires from subjects exposed to, actively infected with, or recovered from COVID-19.

TCRbeta CDR3 regions were amplified from genomic DNA by means of the immunoSEQ Assay, a bias-controlled multiplex PCR. In the authors' own workflow: The number of nucleated cells in each sample was estimated from the amplification of reference gene primers within the assay. Sequence reads were collapsed and filtered to measure the absolute abundance of every unique TCRbeta CDR3 rearrangement. For each sample, productive Simpson clonality was calculated as the square root of Simpson's diversity index over productive rearrangements. Here the immuneACCESS table is served through TCRdb, limited to in-frame sequences with V and J called. Missing clones are a known gap in these copies; in checked studies unresolved V genes cover under half, and the rest lacks a known reason. V, J and clone size reflect that table, while D and trimming were determined from the DNA. In this sample the table shows about 90,000 clones, 84% of which occur a single time. The top ten hold around 6.5% of the sample.

Each collaborating institution followed its own protocols to collect whole blood in K2EDTA tubes. For TCRbeta analysis, collaborators shipped samples as frozen whole blood, isolated PBMCs, or DNA extracted from either of those sample types. Points on this clone: Its antigen has not been determined. No much larger clone is present one base from it, and per-base qualities are unavailable.

The research as a whole found: How much clinical and demographic metadata was included differed by source and by participant, and the metadata was provided uncurated.

The sequence came from a man between 60 and 70 years old with acute or convalescent COVID-19. Sequenced sample: peripheral blood.

The base sequence is TGTGCCAGCAGCGTAGGACAGGGGGCGGCCTATGGCTACACCTTC. It specifies CASSVGQGAAYGYTF. Recombination linked TRBV9 to TRBJ1-2, with 10 junctional bases fitting TRBD1. V is trimmed back by 0 bases and J by 4 bases, and the junction contains 3 bases that no gene match accounts for. CDR3 length: 15 amino acids, cysteine to phenylalanine. The only DNA kept is the CDR3, 45 bases in frame from the first base. CDR1 and CDR2 are drawn from the germline V gene: SGDLS, YYNGEE.